The 14 T cell receptor beta chains given below trace back to one sample, sequenced in a study of blood T cells in healthy people across ages. A second roughly 6 to 12 cycle PCR used barcoded and J-beta primers. In TCRdb, the 5' RACE reads were re-called with MiXCR into one record per CDR3 protein. The sample holds 1.5 million to 2 million distinct CDR3 sequences, around half seen once. The specimen was blood. The source of these receptors is a woman between 35 and 50 years old in good health.

The chain employs TRBV7-2 and TRBJ1-2; possibly TRBD1 for D (5 bases). The CDR3 is 15 residues long. V gave up 5 bases and J gave up 6 bases, with 19 bases separating them. Germline values: CDR1 SGHTA, CDR2 FQGNSA. The CDR3: CASSGYQGAGDGYTF. CDR3 coding DNA: TGTGCCAGCAGCGGCTATCAGGGAGCGGGTGATGGCTACACCTTC.

The chain recombines TRBV24-1 with TRBJ2-5, with 10 bases identical to TRBD2. J was trimmed by 6 bases and V by 5 bases; bases with no gene match: 5. CDR3 size: 14 residues. The germline CDR1 and CDR2 sequences are KGHDR and SFDVKD. CDR3 nucleotide sequence: TGTGCCACCAGTGGTCAAGCGGGGGGGCAGACCCAGTACTTC. Translation gives CATSGQAGGQTQYF.

The chain is built from TRBV2 and TRBJ2-5, with D possibly matching TRBD2 (5 bases). The CDR3 contains 12 residues. Germline lookup yields CDR1 SNHLY and CDR2 FYNNEI. V was trimmed by 7 bases and J by 5 bases, leaving 11 bases between them. In DNA, the CDR3 is TGTGCCAGCATCCCACGGAGGGAGACCCAGTACTTC. As protein: CASIPRRETQYF.

The table lists this clonotype with a few counts. The V call is TRBV4-3, the J call TRBJ2-7; 7 bases line up with TRBD2. The better agreement between TRBJ2-5 and the DNA end casts doubt on the J call. The CDR3 is 14 amino acids. Germline V CDR1 and CDR2: LGHNA, YSLEER. The CDR3 is CASSQEVGRATQYF. The DNA for the CDR3 is TGCGCCAGCAGCCAAGAAGTGGGGAGGGCGACCCAGTACTTC.

This clonotype was detected only a few times. The chain couples TRBV27 to TRBJ2-5; TRBD1 might be the D (5 bases). The CDR3 has 13 amino acids. V shed 3 bases and J shed 3 bases, with 8 bases lying between them. Germline values: CDR1 MNHEY, CDR2 SMNVEV (reference sequence). The CDR3 DNA reads as TGTGCCAGCAGTTTCAGGGAAAAAGAGACCCAGTACTTC. Translation gives CASSFREKETQYF.

Details on this clonotype: Sequence at one end of the junction differs from germline and may be a read error. The chain carries TRBV7-9 and TRBJ2-1, with 7 bases lining up with TRBD1. In germline, CDR1 is SEHNR, CDR2 FQNEAQ (reference sequence). The CDR3 consists of 19 residues. Here the CDR3 DNA reads TGTGCCAGCAGCCCGAGCCGACAGGGCCCGGTCACCTCCTACAATGAGCAGTTTTTC. Residues: CASSPSRQGPVTSYNEQFF.

The V and J genes are TRBV5-1 and TRBJ2-7; D not resolved. This CDR3 has 13 residues. Trimming pared 3 bases from V and 3 bases from J, leaving 10 bases between. From germline, CDR1 is SGHRS and CDR2 YFSETQ. CDR3 coding DNA: TGCGCCAGCAGCTCAATGACGGGCTACGAGCAGTACTTC. Its translation is CASSSMTGYEQYF.

The chain uses TRBV29-1 and TRBJ2-3; 8 bases are a match to TRBD1. This CDR3 contains 15 residues. The V and J ends lost 3 bases and 10 bases, in that order; junction bases with no gene match: 15. The V gene's germline CDR1 is SQVTM and CDR2 ANQGSEA. The CDR3 DNA follows: TGCAGCGTTGATCCCAGACAGGGGAGGACGCAGGCGCAGTATTTT. Translation gives CSVDPRQGRTQAQYF.

The table lists this clonotype with a few counts. The chain has TRBV13 and TRBJ2-3; weak D call: TRBD2 (6 bases). V was cut by 4 bases and J by 11 bases, with 13 bases left in between. The CDR3 consists of 12 residues. The V gene's germline CDR1 is PRHDT and CDR2 FYEKMQ (reference sequence). The CDR3 spells CASSSRENKQYF. In DNA form, the CDR3 reads TGTGCCAGCAGCTCCCGGGAGAACAAGCAGTATTTT.

The V gene is TRBV5-1, the J gene TRBJ2-3; 8 nucleotides agree with TRBD1. The CDR3 covers 15 residues. CDR1 and CDR2 from the germline V gene are SGHRS and YFSETQ. V lost 0 bases to trimming and J lost 2 bases; unmatched junction nucleotides: 2. The CDR3 here is CASSLDQGATDTQYF. CDR3 coding DNA: TGCGCCAGCAGCTTGGACCAGGGGGCCACAGATACGCAGTATTTT.

This clonotype showed up just once. A read error may account for a junction end that differs from germline. V is TRBV6-6 and J is TRBJ2-3, with D tentatively TRBD1 or TRBD2 (5 bases each). The V gene's germline CDR1 is MNHNY and CDR2 SVGAGI (reference sequence). The CDR3 length is 16 residues. CDR3 residues: CASSFGRQSSTDTRYF. CDR3 in DNA: TGTGCCAGCAGCTTTGGCCGACAGTCTAGCACAGATACGCGGTATTTT.

The J gene is TRBJ1-2, the V gene TRBV14, with D uncertain. The germline V gene has CDR1 SGHDN and CDR2 FVKESK. This CDR3 comprises 13 residues. With 2 bases removed from V and 5 bases from J, the gap between germline ends came to 9 bases. This CDR3 is CASSQQVAYGYTF. CDR3 DNA sequence: TGTGCCAGCAGCCAACAGGTCGCATATGGCTACACCTTC.

This clonotype was detected a few times. The chain carries TRBV7-2 and TRBJ2-7, with D tentatively TRBD2 (6 bases). V lost 2 bases, J lost 5 bases, and 16 bases lay in between. The CDR3 has 15 residues. Per germline, CDR1 SGHTA and CDR2 FQGNSA. In DNA, the CDR3 is TGTGCCAGCAGCTTAAGGACTATCCTTTCCCACGAGCAGTACTTC. It encodes CASSLRTILSHEQYF.

This chain joins TRBV7-8 and TRBJ2-7; D remains unclear. In germline, CDR1 is SGHVS, CDR2 FQNEAQ. The CDR3 covers 14 residues. The V end lost 5 bases, the J end lost 5 bases, and 16 bases lay between the germline ends. The CDR3 is CASSVVLRQNEQYF. CDR3 bases: TGTGCCAGCAGCGTAGTACTTCGGCAAAACGAGCAGTACTTC.